This T cell receptor beta chain stems from a study of T cells in Graves' hyperthyroidism and ophthalmopathy. The CDR3 is 16 amino acids. The ends lost 0 bases at V and 7 bases at J; junction bases unmatched: 10. Whole-study results and caveats: In simple terms, a model built on 13 V-J features told ophthalmopathy apart from stable hyperthyroidism.

Exclusion of a patient resulted from uncontrolled infection, other autoimmune disease, pregnancy or lactation. This clonotype turned up a few times. Its target is not known. TCR beta CDR3 regions were amplified from RNA transcripts. The HTBI primer set was used in a first-round RT-PCR of the TCR CDR3. TCRdb re-called the multiplex PCR reads through MiXCR, storing one row per CDR3 protein. The data hold around 400,000 distinct CDR3 sequences, with around 25% observed a single time. This receptor was identified in a man aged 50-60 years with Graves' hyperthyroidism. The chain links TRBV12-3 or TRBV12-4 to TRBJ1-1; 8 nucleotides match TRBD1. Sequencing was performed on blood. The CDR3 DNA reads TGTGCCAGCAGTTTAGCCCCTGGGACAGGACGTAGTGAAGCTTTCTTT. Amino acid sequence: CASSLAPGTGRSEAFF.